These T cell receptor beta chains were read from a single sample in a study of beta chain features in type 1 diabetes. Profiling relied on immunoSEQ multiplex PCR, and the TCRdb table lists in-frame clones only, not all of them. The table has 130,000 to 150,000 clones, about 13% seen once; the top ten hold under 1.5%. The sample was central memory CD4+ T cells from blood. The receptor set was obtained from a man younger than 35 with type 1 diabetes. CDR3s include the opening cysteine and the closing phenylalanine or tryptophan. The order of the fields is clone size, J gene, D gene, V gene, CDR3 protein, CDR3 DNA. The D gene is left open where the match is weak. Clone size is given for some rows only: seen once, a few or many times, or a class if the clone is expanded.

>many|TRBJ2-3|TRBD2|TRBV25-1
CASRRGANTDTQYF
TGTGCCAGCAGGCGGGGGGCTAACACAGATACGCAGTATTTT
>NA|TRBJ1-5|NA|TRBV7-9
CASSSGIHQPQHF
TGTGCCAGCAGCTCCGGGATCCATCAGCCCCAGCATTTT
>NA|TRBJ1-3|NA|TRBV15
CATSEIGPGGNTIYF
TGTGCCACCAGCGAGATTGGACCAGGGGGAAACACCATATATTTT
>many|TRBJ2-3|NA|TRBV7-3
CASSLRSSPDTQYF
TGTGCCAGCAGCTTAAGGAGTAGCCCAGATACGCAGTATTTT
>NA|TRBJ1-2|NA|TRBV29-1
CSVQAGTLGAYGYTF
TGCAGCGTTCAGGCCGGGACACTAGGGGCATATGGCTACACCTTC
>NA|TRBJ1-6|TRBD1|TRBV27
CASSLRGLSSYNSPLHF
TGTGCCAGCAGTTTAAGGGGGCTGAGCTCCTATAATTCACCCCTCCACTTT
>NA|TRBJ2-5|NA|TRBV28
CASRQGGEGETQYF
TGTGCCAGCAGACAGGGAGGAGAGGGGGAGACCCAGTACTTC
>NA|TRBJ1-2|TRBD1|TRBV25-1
CASSRTGDYGYTF
TGTGCCAGCAGCCGGACAGGAGACTATGGCTACACCTTC
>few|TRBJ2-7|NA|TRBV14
CASSQFMDMAYEQYF
TGTGCCAGCAGCCAATTTATGGACATGGCCTACGAGCAGTACTTC
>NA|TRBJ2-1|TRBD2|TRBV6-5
CASMQTSGGADEQFF
TGTGCCAGCATGCAGACTAGCGGGGGGGCAGATGAGCAGTTCTTC
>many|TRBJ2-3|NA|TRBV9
CASSGTELQYF
TGTGCCAGCAGCGGGACAGAACTTCAATATTTT
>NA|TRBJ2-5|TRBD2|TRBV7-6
CASSPKGGGARETQYF
TGTGCCAGCAGCCCCAAAGGCGGGGGGGCCCGAGAGACCCAGTACTTC
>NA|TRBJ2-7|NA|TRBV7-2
CASTAGVASYEQYF
TGTGCCAGCACCGCAGGGGTGGCTTCCTACGAGCAGTACTTC
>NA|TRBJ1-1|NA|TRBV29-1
CSAVETVNTEAFF
TGCAGCGCAGTCGAAACAGTGAACACTGAAGCTTTCTTT
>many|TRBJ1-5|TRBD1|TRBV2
CASNVGTGGTQPQHF
TGTGCCAGCAACGTGGGGACAGGGGGCACTCAGCCCCAGCATTTT
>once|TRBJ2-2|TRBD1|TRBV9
CASSHGTGKNTGELFF
TGTGCCAGCAGCCATGGGACAGGGAAAAACACCGGGGAGCTGTTTTTT
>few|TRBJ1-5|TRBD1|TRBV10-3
CAISDRGSEPQHF
TGTGCCATCAGCGACAGGGGATCCGAGCCCCAGCATTTT
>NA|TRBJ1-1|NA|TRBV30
CAWSGLGQGEAFF
TGTGCCTGGAGTGGCTTGGGGCAGGGTGAAGCTTTCTTT
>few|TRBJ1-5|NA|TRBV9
CASSVAGGANQPQHF
TGTGCCAGCAGCGTAGCGGGGGGGGCCAATCAGCCCCAGCATTTT
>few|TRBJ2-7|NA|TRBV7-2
CASSRVSSYEQYF
TGTGCCAGCAGCCGTGTTTCCTCCTACGAGCAGTACTTC
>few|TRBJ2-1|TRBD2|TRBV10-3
CAINLAGGYNEQFF
TGTGCCATCAATCTAGCGGGGGGATACAATGAGCAGTTCTTC
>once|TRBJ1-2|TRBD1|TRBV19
CASSPITSRTGAYYGYTF
TGTGCCAGTAGCCCCATTACATCGAGGACAGGGGCCTACTATGGCTACACCTTC
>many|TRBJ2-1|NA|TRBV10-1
CASSEMGSNNEQFF
TGCGCCAGCAGTGAGATGGGTTCGAACAATGAGCAGTTCTTC
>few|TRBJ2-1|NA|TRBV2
CASNNGQGSSNEQFF
TGTGCCAGCAATAACGGGCAGGGGTCTTCAAATGAGCAGTTCTTC
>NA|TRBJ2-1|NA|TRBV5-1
CASSLAEQGEQFF
TGCGCCAGCAGCTTGGCGGAGCAGGGGGAGCAGTTCTTC
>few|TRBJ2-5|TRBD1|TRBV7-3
CASATGNQETQYF
TGTGCCAGCGCGACAGGGAACCAAGAGACCCAGTACTTC
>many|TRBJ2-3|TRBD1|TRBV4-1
CASSRTGTDFPDTQYF
TGCGCCAGCAGCCGCACCGGGACAGACTTCCCAGATACGCAGTATTTT
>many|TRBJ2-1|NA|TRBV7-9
CASSRDLHTYNEQFF
TGTGCCAGCAGCCGGGATCTCCACACCTACAATGAGCAGTTCTTC
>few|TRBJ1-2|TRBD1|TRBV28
CASRTTGAVDYGYTF
TGTGCCAGCAGGACCACAGGGGCTGTGGACTATGGCTACACCTTC
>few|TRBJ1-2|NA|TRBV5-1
CASSLDQGSRNYGYTF
TGCGCCAGCAGCTTGGATCAGGGGAGTCGGAACTATGGCTACACCTTC
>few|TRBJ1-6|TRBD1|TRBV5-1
CASSFTGEDSPLHF
TGCGCCAGCAGCTTTACAGGGGAGGATTCACCCCTCCACTTT
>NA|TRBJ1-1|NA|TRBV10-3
CAIRDGMNTEAFF
TGTGCCATCAGGGACGGAATGAACACTGAAGCTTTCTTT
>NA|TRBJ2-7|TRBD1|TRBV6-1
CASSKHSGQGYEQYF
TGTGCCAGCAGCAAGCATTCGGGACAGGGTTACGAGCAGTACTTC
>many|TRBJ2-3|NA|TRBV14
CASSQSHGDTQYF
TGTGCCAGCAGCCAAAGTCACGGGGATACGCAGTATTTT
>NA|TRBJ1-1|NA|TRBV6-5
CASMPREGTEAFF
TGTGCCAGCATGCCAAGGGAGGGCACTGAAGCTTTCTTT
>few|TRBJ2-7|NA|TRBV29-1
CSVIQSWGGEQYF
TGCAGCGTTATACAGAGTTGGGGCGGGGAGCAGTACTTC
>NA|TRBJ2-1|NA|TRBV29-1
CSVDRVLASHSYNEQFF
TGCAGCGTTGATAGAGTCTTGGCATCCCACTCCTACAATGAGCAGTTCTTC